This T cell receptor beta chain was sequenced in a study of T cell responses to AZD1222 COVID-19 vaccine. Assay: immunoSEQ multiplex PCR; the TCRdb copy retains only in-frame clones and omits some. This sample has over 110,000 clones, with approximately 93% found just once. Study-level findings and limits: Nearly half of spike-specific TCRs reportedly target variant regions that are unmutated in the B.1.351 and B.1.1.7 variants.

In regard to this clone: Antigen unknown.

The V gene end was trimmed by 4 bases and the J gene end by 2 bases; junction bases not matched to a gene: 7. The CDR3 totals 16 residues. Germline CDR1 and CDR2: SGHVS and FQNEAQ. Sequencing was performed on peripheral blood, taken after recovery from COVID-19. V usage is TRBV7-8 and J usage is TRBJ1-4; 7 nucleotides align to TRBD1. This receptor was identified in an adult who had recovered from COVID-19. As DNA, the CDR3 is TGTGCCAGCAGCTCCCGGACAGGTTCTACTAATGAAAAACTGTTTTTT. Translated, it gives CASSSRTGSTNEKLFF.